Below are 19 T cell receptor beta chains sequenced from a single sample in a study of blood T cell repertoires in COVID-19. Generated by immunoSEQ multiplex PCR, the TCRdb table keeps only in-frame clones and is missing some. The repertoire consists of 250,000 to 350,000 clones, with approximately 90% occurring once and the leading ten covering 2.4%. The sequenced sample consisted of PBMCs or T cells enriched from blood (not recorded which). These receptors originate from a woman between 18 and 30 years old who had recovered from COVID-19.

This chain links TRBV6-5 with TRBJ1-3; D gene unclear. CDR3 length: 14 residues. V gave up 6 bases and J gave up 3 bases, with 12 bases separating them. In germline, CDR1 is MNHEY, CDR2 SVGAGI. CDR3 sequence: CASRSAGIGNTIYF. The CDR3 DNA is TGTGCCAGCAGGTCCGCGGGTATTGGAAACACCATATATTTT.

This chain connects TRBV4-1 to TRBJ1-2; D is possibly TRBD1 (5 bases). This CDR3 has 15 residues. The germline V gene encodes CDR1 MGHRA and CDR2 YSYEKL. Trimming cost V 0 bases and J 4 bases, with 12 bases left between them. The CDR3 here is CASSQDGAGIYGYTF. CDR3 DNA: TGCGCCAGCAGCCAAGATGGGGCAGGGATCTATGGCTACACCTTC.

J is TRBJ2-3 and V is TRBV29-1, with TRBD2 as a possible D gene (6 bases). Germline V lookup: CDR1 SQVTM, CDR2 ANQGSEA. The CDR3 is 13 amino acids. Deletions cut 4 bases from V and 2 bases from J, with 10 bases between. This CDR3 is CSVARDSTDTQYF. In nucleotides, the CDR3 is TGCAGCGTTGCTCGGGACTCCACAGATACGCAGTATTTT.

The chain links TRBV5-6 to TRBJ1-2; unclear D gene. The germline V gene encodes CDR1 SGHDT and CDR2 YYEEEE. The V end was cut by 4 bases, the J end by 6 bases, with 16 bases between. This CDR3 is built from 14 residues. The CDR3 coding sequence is TGTGCCAGCAGCCCGCTGGGCCCATCGGATGGCTACACCTTC. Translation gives CASSPLGPSDGYTF.

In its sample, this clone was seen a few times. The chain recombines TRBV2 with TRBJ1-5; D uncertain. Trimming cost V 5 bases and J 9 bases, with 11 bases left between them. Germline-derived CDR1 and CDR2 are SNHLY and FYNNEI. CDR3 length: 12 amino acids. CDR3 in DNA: TGTGCCAGCAGTCCGCCAACGGGGCCCCAGCATTTT. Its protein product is CASSPPTGPQHF.

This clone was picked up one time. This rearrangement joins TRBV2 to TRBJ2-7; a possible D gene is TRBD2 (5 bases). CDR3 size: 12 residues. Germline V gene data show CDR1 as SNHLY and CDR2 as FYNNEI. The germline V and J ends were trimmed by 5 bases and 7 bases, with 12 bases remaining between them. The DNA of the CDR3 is TGTGCCAGCAGTCCTCCAGAGGGAGAGCAGTACTTC. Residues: CASSPPEGEQYF.

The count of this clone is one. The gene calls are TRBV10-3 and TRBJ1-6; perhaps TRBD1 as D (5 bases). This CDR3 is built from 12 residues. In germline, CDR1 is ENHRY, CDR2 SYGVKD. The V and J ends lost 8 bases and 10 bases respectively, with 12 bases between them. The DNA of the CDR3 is TGTGCCATCTCGGCGGGGGACTCACCCCTCCACTTT. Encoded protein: CAISAGDSPLHF.

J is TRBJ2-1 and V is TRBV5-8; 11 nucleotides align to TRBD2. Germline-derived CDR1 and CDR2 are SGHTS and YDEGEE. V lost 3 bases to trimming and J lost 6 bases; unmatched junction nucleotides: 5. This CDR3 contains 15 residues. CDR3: CASSSRTSGFNEQFF. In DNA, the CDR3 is TGTGCCAGCAGCTCCCGGACTAGCGGGTTCAATGAGCAGTTCTTC.

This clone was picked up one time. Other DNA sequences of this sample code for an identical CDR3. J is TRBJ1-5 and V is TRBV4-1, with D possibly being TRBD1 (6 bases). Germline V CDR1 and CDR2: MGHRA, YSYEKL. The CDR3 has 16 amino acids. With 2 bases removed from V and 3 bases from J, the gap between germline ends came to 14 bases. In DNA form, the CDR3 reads TGCGCCAGCAGCCAACCATCAGGACAGCTCAATCAGCCCCAGCATTTT. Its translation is CASSQPSGQLNQPQHF.

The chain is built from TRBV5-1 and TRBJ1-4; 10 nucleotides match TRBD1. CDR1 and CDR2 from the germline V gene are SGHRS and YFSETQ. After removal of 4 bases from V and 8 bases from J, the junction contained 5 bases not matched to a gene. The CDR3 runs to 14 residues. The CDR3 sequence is CASSRGTGEEKLFF. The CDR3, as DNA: TGCGCCAGCAGCCGTGGGACAGGGGAGGAAAAACTGTTTTTT.

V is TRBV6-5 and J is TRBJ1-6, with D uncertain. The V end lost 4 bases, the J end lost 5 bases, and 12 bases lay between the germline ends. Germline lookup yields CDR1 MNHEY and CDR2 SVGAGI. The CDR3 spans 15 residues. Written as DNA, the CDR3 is TGTGCCAGCAGTTCCTTGGGAGGGAATAATTCACCCCTCCACTTT. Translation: CASSSLGGNNSPLHF.

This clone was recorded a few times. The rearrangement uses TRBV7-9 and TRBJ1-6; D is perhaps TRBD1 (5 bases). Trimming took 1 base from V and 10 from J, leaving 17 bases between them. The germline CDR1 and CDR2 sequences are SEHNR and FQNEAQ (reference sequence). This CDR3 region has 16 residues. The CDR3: CASSLGRARGGSPLHF. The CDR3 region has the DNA TGTGCCAGCAGCTTAGGTCGGGCAAGGGGAGGCTCACCCCTCCACTTT.

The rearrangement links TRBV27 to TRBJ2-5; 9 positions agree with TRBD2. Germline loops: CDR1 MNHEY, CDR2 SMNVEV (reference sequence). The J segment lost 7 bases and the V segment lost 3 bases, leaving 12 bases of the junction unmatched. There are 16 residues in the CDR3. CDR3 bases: TGTGCCAGCAGTTTGCGAGCCGCGGGGGGGCCGCGGACCCAGTACTTC. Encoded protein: CASSLRAAGGPRTQYF.

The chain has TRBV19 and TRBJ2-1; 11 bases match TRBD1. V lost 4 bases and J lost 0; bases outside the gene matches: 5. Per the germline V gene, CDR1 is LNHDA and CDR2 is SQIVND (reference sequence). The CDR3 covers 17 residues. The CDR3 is CASSKGTGGFSYNEQFF. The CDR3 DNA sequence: TGTGCCAGTAGTAAAGGGACAGGGGGATTCTCCTACAATGAGCAGTTCTTC.

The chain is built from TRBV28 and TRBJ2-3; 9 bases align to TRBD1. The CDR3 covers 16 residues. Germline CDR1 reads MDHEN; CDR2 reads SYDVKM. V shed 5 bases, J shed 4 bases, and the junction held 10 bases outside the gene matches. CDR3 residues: CASSGPGQGVADTQYF. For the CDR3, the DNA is TGTGCCAGCAGTGGACCGGGACAGGGAGTAGCAGATACGCAGTATTTT.

The CDR3 region has the DNA TGTGCCAGTAGGATAAAGGGGGCTGCCTACAATGAGCAGTTCTTC. Amino acid sequence: CASRIKGAAYNEQFF. V is TRBV19 and J is TRBJ2-1, with 7 positions matching TRBD1. The ends lost 6 bases at V and 2 bases at J; junction bases unmatched: 7. The CDR3 has 15 amino acids. Germline V gene sequence: CDR1 LNHDA, CDR2 SQIVND (reference sequence).

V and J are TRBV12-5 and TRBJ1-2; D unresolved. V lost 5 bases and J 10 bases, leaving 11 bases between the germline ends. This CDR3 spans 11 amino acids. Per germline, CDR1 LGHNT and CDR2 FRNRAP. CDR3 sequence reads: CASGLRDSYTF. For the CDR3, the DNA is TGTGCTAGTGGTCTTCGGGATTCCTACACCTTC. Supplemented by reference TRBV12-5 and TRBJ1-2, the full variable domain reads DARVTQTPRHKVTEMGQEVTMRCQPILGHNTVFWYRQTMMQGLELLAYFRNRAPLDDSGMPKDRFSAEMPDATLATLKIQPSEPRDSAVYFCASGLRDSYTFGSGTRLTVV.

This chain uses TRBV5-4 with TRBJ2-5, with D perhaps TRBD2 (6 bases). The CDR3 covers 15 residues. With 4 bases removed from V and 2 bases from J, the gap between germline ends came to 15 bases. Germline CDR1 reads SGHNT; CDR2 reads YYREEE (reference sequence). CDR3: CASSEGIAAQETQYF. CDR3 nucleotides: TGTGCCAGCAGCGAAGGGATAGCGGCGCAAGAGACCCAGTACTTC.

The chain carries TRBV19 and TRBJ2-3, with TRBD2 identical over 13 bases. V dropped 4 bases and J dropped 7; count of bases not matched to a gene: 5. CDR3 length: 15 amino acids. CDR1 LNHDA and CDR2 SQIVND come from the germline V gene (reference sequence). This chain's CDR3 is CASSTTSGGAYTQYF. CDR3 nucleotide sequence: TGTGCCAGTAGTACCACTAGCGGGGGGGCTTATACGCAGTATTTT.